This entry is about one TCR beta chain. The CDR3 is 15 amino acids. V gave up 3 bases and J gave up 3 bases; unmatched junction bases: 5. The germline gives CDR1 KGHSH, CDR2 LQKENI. This sample was included in a study of T cell responses to AZD1222 COVID-19 vaccine. The data were produced by immunoSEQ multiplex PCR, yet TCRdb's version contains in-frame clones alone and is incomplete. In the table there are over 200,000 clones, around 94% of which are singletons. The source is an adult who received the MenACWY meningococcal vaccine as a control. The gene calls are TRBV18 and TRBJ2-7; 10 bases fit TRBD2. The sample was peripheral blood, taken 28 days after the second dose of the MenACWY control vaccine. The CDR3 nucleotides read TGTGCCAGCTCACCTTCTCTAGCGGGGGACTACGAGCAGTACTTC. It encodes CASSPSLAGDYEQYF.